The 23 T cell receptor beta chains presented below share a single source sample, sequenced in a study of blood T cell repertoires in COVID-19. The repertoire was sequenced with immunoSEQ multiplex PCR; TCRdb's copy has only in-frame clones and lacks some. This sample has 95,000 to 150,000 clones, with nearly 90% found just once. Specimen: peripheral blood. The receptors were gathered from a woman in her sixties or seventies with COVID-19, enrolled during active disease.

The J gene is TRBJ2-2, the V gene TRBV6-2 or TRBV6-3; TRBD2 agrees at 13 bases. CDR3 length: 15 amino acids. Germline-derived CDR1 and CDR2 are MNHEY and SVGEGT. Trimming cost V 4 bases and J 6 bases; bases outside gene matches: 2. This CDR3 is CASSSLAGGAGELFF. For the CDR3, the DNA is TGTGCCAGCAGTTCACTAGCGGGGGGGGCCGGGGAGCTGTTTTTT.

The chain carries TRBV10-3 and TRBJ2-1; D remains ambiguous. Germline values: CDR1 ENHRY, CDR2 SYGVKD. The CDR3 consists of 12 residues. V was pared by 0 bases and J by 10 bases, with 7 bases between. DNA for the CDR3: TGTGCCATCAGTGAGTCGAGGCAGGAGCAGTTCTTC. This encodes CAISESRQEQFF.

Of note for this clone: This sample also contains other DNA sequences that code for the same CDR3. The rearrangement links TRBV3-1 (or the pseudogene TRBV3-2) to TRBJ1-2; 8 nucleotides match TRBD1. This CDR3 is 14 amino acids long. CDR1 and CDR2 (germline): LGHDT, YNNKEL (reference sequence). J lost 2 bases, V lost 1 base, and 0 bases had no gene match. CDR3 region: CASSQGQGNYGYTF. CDR3 in DNA: TGTGCCAGCAGCCAAGGACAGGGGAACTATGGCTACACCTTC.

The chain joins TRBV3-1 (or the pseudogene TRBV3-2) to TRBJ1-5; TRBD1 might be the D (6 bases). Looked up from germline, CDR1 is LGHDT and CDR2 is YNNKEL (reference sequence). The CDR3 is made up of 16 amino acids. With 4 bases removed from V and 2 bases from J, the gap between germline ends came to 15 bases. The DNA for the CDR3 is TGTGCCAGCAGCCGTACCCCAGGGGTGGGCAATCAGCCCCAGCATTTT. Encoded protein: CASSRTPGVGNQPQHF.

The chain's CDR3 is CASSVEFELAGATDTQYF. Here the CDR3 DNA reads TGTGCCAGCAGCGTAGAATTTGAACTAGCGGGGGCCACAGATACGCAGTATTTT. The genes are TRBV9 and TRBJ2-3, with 11 positions matching TRBD2. Germline lookup yields CDR1 SGDLS and CDR2 YYNGEE. The junction had 8 bases not matched to a gene; V was cut back by 0 bases and J by 2 bases. The CDR3 is made up of 18 amino acids.

For this clone: One end of the junction is discordant with germline, which a read error may explain. The chain joins TRBV30 to TRBJ2-7, with D perhaps matching TRBD1 (6 bases). The CDR3 contains 13 residues. Germline CDR1 GTSNPN, CDR2 SVGIG (reference sequence). The CDR3 nucleotides are TGTGCCCGGAGTAAGGGGGTCCCAGGGGAGCAGTACTTC. It yields the protein CARSKGVPGEQYF.

The table lists this clone with a few counts. This chain joins TRBV2 and TRBJ2-1; 8 positions match TRBD1. V was pared by 1 base and J by 3 bases, with 2 bases of the junction left unmatched. The CDR3 has 15 residues. CDR1 and CDR2 (germline): SNHLY, FYNNEI. The CDR3 protein is CASSEGTGYYNEQFF. CDR3 coding DNA: TGTGCCAGCAGTGAAGGGACAGGGTACTACAATGAGCAGTTCTTC.

CDR3 protein: CASSIKVSSMGRGNEQYF. CDR3 bases: TGTGCCAGTAGTATAAAAGTGTCCTCAATGGGCAGGGGTAACGAGCAGTACTTC. The chain combines TRBV19 with TRBJ2-7, with D perhaps matching TRBD1 (6 bases). Germline V gene data show CDR1 as LNHDA and CDR2 as SQIVND (reference sequence). This CDR3 region has 18 residues. V gave up 2 bases and J gave up 5 bases, with 25 bases separating them.

V usage is TRBV9 and J usage is TRBJ2-7; no firm D call. Germline V CDR1 and CDR2: SGDLS, YYNGEE. The CDR3 is made up of 14 amino acids. V lost 0 bases and J 6 bases, leaving 13 bases between the germline ends. CDR3 amino acids: CASSVGVFEREQYF. The CDR3, as DNA: TGTGCCAGCAGCGTAGGAGTCTTTGAGCGCGAGCAGTACTTC.

This rearrangement joins TRBV20-1 to TRBJ1-1; D might be TRBD1 (5 bases). The CDR3 consists of 11 residues. With 6 bases removed from V and 9 bases from J, the gap between germline ends came to 14 bases. The germline gives CDR1 DFQATT, CDR2 SNEGSKA (reference sequence). CDR3 coding DNA: TGCAGTGCAGGAGGGGCCGGTAAAGCTTTCTTT. Encoded protein: CSAGGAGKAFF.

The chain uses TRBV3-1 (or the pseudogene TRBV3-2) and TRBJ2-7, with 10 bases that match TRBD1. The J segment lost 5 bases and the V segment lost 5 bases, leaving 9 bases of the junction unmatched. The CDR3 totals 15 residues. From germline, CDR1 is LGHDT and CDR2 YNNKEL (reference sequence). The CDR3 DNA reads TGTGCCAGCAGCTTACCGGGACAGGGGTTAGACGAGCAGTACTTC. Its protein is CASSLPGQGLDEQYF.

The V and J genes are TRBV7-8 and TRBJ2-7; no clear D. Germline CDR1 SGHVS, CDR2 FQNEAQ. Trimming cost V 7 bases and J 3 bases, with 10 bases left between them. The CDR3 totals 12 residues. CDR3 region: CASTLSGYEQYF. The CDR3 DNA reads as TGTGCCAGCACCTTGAGTGGCTACGAGCAGTACTTC.

This clone was detected a few times. The J gene is TRBJ2-1, the V gene TRBV15; D might be TRBD1 (6 bases). V was pared by 4 bases and J by 11 bases, with 15 bases between. CDR1 and CDR2 from the germline V gene are LNHNV and YYDKDF (reference sequence). This CDR3 spans 13 amino acids. The CDR3 DNA sequence: TGTGCCACCAGCATTCCCCCGGGACAACAGCAGTTCTTC. Its protein product is CATSIPPGQQQFF.

The CDR3 reads CASSVVGTTWTSGANVLTF. CDR3 in DNA: TGTGCCAGCAGCGTAGTCGGGACTACCTGGACCTCTGGGGCCAACGTCCTGACTTTC. V and J are TRBV9 and TRBJ2-6, with 7 bases aligning to TRBD2. Trimming removed 0 bases from V and 0 bases from J; junction bases left unmatched: 9. The CDR3 runs 19 residues. Germline V gene sequence: CDR1 SGDLS, CDR2 YYNGEE.

CDR3 region: CASSEAEVKALFF. CDR3 nucleotide sequence: TGTGCCAGCAGTGAAGCCGAGGTAAAGGCTCTTTTTTTT. This chain links TRBV2 with TRBJ1-4; no reliable D call. Per the germline V gene, CDR1 is SNHLY and CDR2 is FYNNEI. This CDR3 is 13 amino acids long. The germline V and J ends were trimmed by 0 bases and 17 bases, with 16 bases remaining between them.

The rearrangement uses TRBV9 and TRBJ1-3; D ambiguous. The CDR3 runs to 16 residues. V was pared by 4 bases and J by 0 bases, with 14 bases between. Looked up from germline, CDR1 is SGDLS and CDR2 is YYNGEE. This CDR3 is CASSSLFGSSGNTIYF. As DNA, the CDR3 is TGTGCCAGCAGCTCACTTTTTGGGAGCTCTGGAAACACCATATATTTT.

CDR3 in amino acids: CASSLDRLKSSYNSPLHF. The CDR3 nucleotides read TGTGCCAGCAGTTTAGACAGGCTAAAAAGCTCCTATAATTCACCCCTCCACTTT. The genes are TRBV27 and TRBJ1-6; D perhaps matches TRBD1 (6 bases). Germline lookup yields CDR1 MNHEY and CDR2 SMNVEV (reference sequence). Trimming took 2 bases from V and 0 from J, leaving 14 bases between them. This CDR3 spans 18 amino acids.

The chain is built from TRBV6-2 or TRBV6-3 and TRBJ1-1; 9 bases agree with TRBD1. Germline trimming cut 6 bases from V and 10 bases from J; bases unmatched to any gene: 15. Germline CDR1 MNHEY, CDR2 SVGEGT. This CDR3 is built from 15 residues. DNA for the CDR3: TGTGCCAGCAGCAACCCCGGGACAGGGCGGAATAGAGCTTTCTTT. It encodes CASSNPGTGRNRAFF.

This clone has only one observation. The gene calls are TRBV12-3 or TRBV12-4 and TRBJ1-2, with 8 bases that match TRBD1. V shed 6 bases and J 8 bases; nucleotides not matched to a gene: 5. The CDR3 contains 12 residues. The DNA for the CDR3 is TGTGCCAGCAGCCTGACAGGGGAAGGCTACACCTTC. Encoded protein: CASSLTGEGYTF.

The chain has TRBV3-1 (or the pseudogene TRBV3-2) and TRBJ1-2, with a possible D match to TRBD1 (5 bases). CDR3 length equals 14 residues. Trimming took off 0 bases at V and 6 bases at J, with 11 bases between the two ends. Germline V gene data show CDR1 as LGHDT and CDR2 as YNNKEL (reference sequence). Here the CDR3 DNA reads TGTGCCAGCAGCCAAGATCCAGGGTTTAATGGCTACACCTTC. This translates into CASSQDPGFNGYTF.

The genes are TRBV5-1 and TRBJ2-2, with D possibly matching TRBD1 (6 bases). From germline, CDR1 is SGHRS and CDR2 YFSETQ. Trimming removed 4 bases from V and 1 base from J, with 14 bases in between. CDR3 length: 16 amino acids. The CDR3 DNA follows: TGCGCCAGCAGCCCTGTGGGACAACTGAACACCGGGGAGCTGTTTTTT. Its translation is CASSPVGQLNTGELFF.

Points on this clone: This CDR3 is also generated by other DNA sequences in the sample. V usage is TRBV5-1 and J usage is TRBJ1-2; 7 bases fit TRBD1. This CDR3 has 14 amino acids. Germline CDR1 SGHRS, CDR2 YFSETQ. The V segment lost 0 bases and the J segment 3 bases; nucleotides outside the gene matches: 2. This chain's CDR3 is CASSLGTGDYGYTF. The DNA for the CDR3 is TGCGCCAGCAGCTTGGGGACAGGCGACTATGGCTACACCTTC.

This chain links TRBV4-1 with TRBJ1-1; possible D gene TRBD1, 5 bases. Trimming removed 0 bases from V and 5 bases from J, with 13 bases in between. The CDR3 loop spans 15 amino acids. The germline V gene has CDR1 MGHRA and CDR2 YSYEKL. The CDR3 protein is CASSQDLDRMTEAFF. DNA for the CDR3: TGCGCCAGCAGCCAAGATCTTGACAGAATGACTGAAGCTTTCTTT.